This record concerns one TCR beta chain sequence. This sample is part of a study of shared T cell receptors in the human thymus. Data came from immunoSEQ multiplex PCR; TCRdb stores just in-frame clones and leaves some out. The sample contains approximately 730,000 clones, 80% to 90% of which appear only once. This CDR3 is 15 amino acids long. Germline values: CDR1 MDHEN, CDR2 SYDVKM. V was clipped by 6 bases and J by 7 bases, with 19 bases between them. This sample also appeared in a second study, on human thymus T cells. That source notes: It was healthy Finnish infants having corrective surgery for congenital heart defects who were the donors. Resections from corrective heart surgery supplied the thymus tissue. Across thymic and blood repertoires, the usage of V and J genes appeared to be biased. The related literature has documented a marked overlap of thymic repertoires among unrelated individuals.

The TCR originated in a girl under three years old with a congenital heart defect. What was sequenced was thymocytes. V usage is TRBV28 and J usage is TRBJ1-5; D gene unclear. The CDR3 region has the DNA TGTGCCAGCAGCAGCCCTGGGCAGCCGAAGCAGCCCCAGCATTTT. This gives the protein CASSSPGQPKQPQHF.